Shown below are 28 T cell receptor beta chains from a single sample sequenced in a study of glioma-infiltrating T cells. Using RNA template, CDR3s of TCR alpha and beta were amplified with iRepertoire arm-PCR. TCRdb reprocessed the multiplex PCR reads via MiXCR and lists one record per CDR3 protein. This sample has roughly 200,000 distinct CDR3 sequences, with around 30% found just once. The sample comprised glioma tissue, nonneoplastic brain tissue, or PBMCs (not recorded which). The receptors originated from a human donor with low-grade glioma or glioblastoma, undergoing nonglioma brain surgery, or in good health (not recorded which).

Points on this clonotype: A read error may explain this, as a much larger clone is one base away. The rearrangement joins TRBV7-9 to TRBJ1-2; D is perhaps TRBD1 (5 bases). The ends were cut back, 9 bases at V and 3 bases at J, with 14 bases in the middle. The CDR3 covers 13 residues. Germline assignment: CDR1 SEHNR and CDR2 FQNEAQ (reference sequence). The CDR3 here is CASRKGNDYGYTF. Written as DNA, the CDR3 is TGTGCCAGTCGAAAGGGGAATGACTATGGCTACACCTTC.

This clonotype was seen many times. The DNA for the CDR3 is TGTGCCAGCACACGTGGCCAGACCCAGTACTTC. Its protein product is CASTRGQTQYF. The chain is built from TRBV6-1 and TRBJ2-5; D gene unclear. Germline V CDR1 and CDR2: MNHNS, SASEGT. V was pared by 7 bases and J by 6 bases, with 9 bases between. The CDR3 is 11 residues long.

V is TRBV4-3 and J is TRBJ2-1; TRBD1 or TRBD2 may be the D gene (6 bases each). Trimming removed 0 bases at V and 8 bases at J, with 17 bases between. Germline V lookup: CDR1 LGHNA, CDR2 YSLEER. CDR3 length: 16 amino acids. The CDR3 nucleotides are TGCGCCAGCAGCCAAGATCTTAGGGGGGACGGGCATGAGCAGTTCTTC. This gives the protein CASSQDLRGDGHEQFF.

In regard to this clonotype: A single base separates this from a much larger clone, so it may be a read error. V and J are TRBV7-9 and TRBJ1-5; 9 nucleotides match TRBD1. The CDR3 totals 12 residues. Germline-derived CDR1 and CDR2 are SEHNR and FQNEAQ (reference sequence). CDR3 region: CASGTGNQPKHF. The CDR3 nucleotides read TGTGCCAGCGGGACAGGGAATCAGCCCAAGCATTTT.

This clonotype was seen many times. The chain has TRBV2 and TRBJ1-2, with D unclear. From germline, CDR1 is SNHLY and CDR2 FYNNEI. This CDR3 is 12 amino acids long. Trimming removed 0 bases from V and 4 bases from J, with 3 bases in between. The CDR3 nucleotides are TGTGCCAGCAGTGAAGCTGGCTATGGCTACACCTTC. Protein: CASSEAGYGYTF.

There are a few counts of this clonotype. The rearrangement uses TRBV29-1 and TRBJ1-2; D may be TRBD1 (5 bases). The V end lost 5 bases, the J end lost 5 bases, and 15 bases lay between the germline ends. CDR3 size: 13 residues. Germline V gene data show CDR1 as SQVTM and CDR2 as ANQGSEA. DNA of the CDR3: TGCAGCGTTTCTCGGGGGAGAGGGTATGGCTACACCTTC. Encoded protein: CSVSRGRGYGYTF.

At least ten counts were recorded for this clonotype. The V and J genes are TRBV7-2 and TRBJ2-7; D remains unclear. There are 13 residues in the CDR3. Germline lookup yields CDR1 SGHTA and CDR2 FQGNSA. The V and J ends lost 4 bases and 5 bases respectively, with 12 bases between them. The chain's CDR3 is CASSSDGRHEQYF. The CDR3 DNA reads TGTGCCAGCAGCTCAGACGGACGCCACGAGCAGTACTTC.

This clonotype occurred many times. V usage is TRBV6-2 or TRBV6-3 and J usage is TRBJ2-7; 12 bases fit TRBD2. Germline CDR1 and CDR2: MNHEY and SVGEGT. The CDR3 extends over 15 amino acids. The V segment lost 6 bases and the J segment 5 bases; nucleotides outside the gene matches: 8. DNA of the CDR3: TGTGCCAGCAGCCTGGGACTAGCGGGCGTCCACGAGCAGTACTTC. This sequence encodes CASSLGLAGVHEQYF.

Ten or more counts support this clonotype. The chain couples TRBV29-1 to TRBJ2-1; 7 bases agree with TRBD2. V lost 0 bases to trimming and J lost 6 bases; unmatched junction nucleotides: 11. Germline assignment: CDR1 SQVTM and CDR2 ANQGSEA. The CDR3 length is 16 residues. As DNA, the CDR3 is TGCAGCGTTGAAGAAACGGACGGGAGGAGCAGCAATGAGCAGTTCTTC. As protein: CSVEETDGRSSNEQFF.

Of note for this clonotype: This may arise from a read error, as a much more abundant clone is one base away. The V gene is TRBV27, the J gene TRBJ2-3; D call uncertain. Germline values: CDR1 MNHEY, CDR2 SMNVEV (reference sequence). CDR3 length: 9 amino acids. Written as DNA, the CDR3 is TGTGACAGCATGGCCCATGAGTATTTT. Amino acids: CDSMAHEYF.

The chain links TRBV6-1 to TRBJ1-1, with TRBD1 as a possible D gene (6 bases). V dropped 8 bases and J dropped 2 bases, with 12 bases sitting between them. Germline loops: CDR1 MNHNS, CDR2 SASEGT. CDR3 size: 13 residues. The CDR3 nucleotides are TGTGCCAGCCTAGGGGGTGCAAACACTGAAGCTTTCTTT. Its translation is CASLGGANTEAFF.

Turning to this clonotype: Possible read error: a much larger clone is one base away. A read error is likely, as this CDR3 ends without the conserved phenylalanine or tryptophan. J is TRBJ2-6 and V is TRBV4-1, with a possible D match to TRBD2 (5 bases). V was cut by 3 bases and J by 2 bases, with 8 bases left in between. The germline CDR1 and CDR2 sequences are MGHRA and YSYEKL. The CDR3 totals 15 residues. CDR3 loop: CASSQGSTGANVLTL. Here the CDR3 DNA reads TGCGCCAGCAGCCAGGGGAGTACTGGGGCCAACGTCCTGACTTTA.

A few counts support this clonotype. The CDR3 DNA is TGTGCCAGTTTGGGGCGGGACCAAGAGACCCAGTACTTC. Its protein is CASLGRDQETQYF. The chain links TRBV19 to TRBJ2-5; D is perhaps TRBD1 or TRBD2 (5 bases each). This CDR3 comprises 13 residues. Germline loops: CDR1 LNHDA, CDR2 SQIVND (reference sequence). Trimming left V 8 bases short and J 0 bases short, with 10 bases between.

The chain has TRBV19 and TRBJ1-1; no firm D call. The V gene lost 7 bases and the J gene lost 6 bases, with 12 bases spanning the gap. The CDR3 length is 12 residues. The germline V gene has CDR1 LNHDA and CDR2 SQIVND (reference sequence). The CDR3 sequence is CASKESRAEAFF. CDR3 DNA sequence: TGTGCCAGTAAGGAGTCTAGGGCTGAAGCTTTCTTT.

Concerning this clonotype: The junction and the germline gene differ at one end; a read error may be behind it. The chain uses TRBV2 and TRBJ1-1, with D maybe TRBD1 (6 bases). The germline CDR1 and CDR2 sequences are SNHLY and FYNNEI. The CDR3 has 12 residues. Written as DNA, the CDR3 is TGTGCCAGGAGACAGGCGGACACTGAAGATTTCTTT. Protein sequence: CARRQADTEDFF.

At least ten counts were recorded for this clonotype. The chain combines TRBV18 with TRBJ1-1; D perhaps matches TRBD1 (6 bases). Trimming removed 3 bases from V and 3 bases from J, with 8 bases in between. The CDR3 consists of 13 residues. CDR1 KGHSH and CDR2 LQKENI come from the germline V gene. In nucleotides, the CDR3 is TGTGCCAGCTCACCTCAGGGGTACACTGAAGCTTTCTTT. Residues: CASSPQGYTEAFF. Looking up the rest from reference TRBV18 and TRBJ1-1 gives the full variable domain: NAGVMQNPRHLVRRRGQEARLRCSPMKGHSHVYWYRQLPEEGLKFMVYLQKENIIDESGMPKERFSAEFPKEGPSILRIQQVVRGDSAAYFCASSPQGYTEAFFGQGTRLTVV.

This clonotype has only a few counts. Given a much more abundant clone one base away, this may be a read error. The conserved phenylalanine or tryptophan normally closing the CDR3 is absent here, so this likely arose from a read error. This CDR3 reads CSARSGTTYEQYL. CDR3 nucleotide sequence: TGCAGTGCTAGAAGCGGGACGACCTACGAGCAGTACCTC. The V call is TRBV20-1, the J call TRBJ2-7, with TRBD2 matching over 7 bases. Germline CDR1 DFQATT, CDR2 SNEGSKA (reference sequence). This CDR3 has 13 amino acids. The J segment lost 2 bases and the V segment lost 2 bases, leaving 3 bases of the junction unmatched.

The chain joins TRBV7-2 to TRBJ2-5, with D maybe TRBD1 (5 bases). Germline V lookup: CDR1 SGHTA, CDR2 FQGNSA. Trimming removed 5 bases from V and 5 bases from J, with 18 bases in between. The CDR3 totals 15 residues. The CDR3 spells CASSPGADGRETQYF. The CDR3 coding sequence is TGTGCCAGCAGCCCTGGGGCAGACGGTAGGGAGACCCAGTACTTC.

There are a few counts of this clonotype. The genes are TRBV5-1 and TRBJ2-3, with D perhaps TRBD1 (6 bases). Germline V gene data show CDR1 as SGHRS and CDR2 as YFSETQ. This CDR3 is 14 amino acids long. Trimming shortened V by 4 bases and J by 2 bases, and 11 bases separated the two germline ends. This CDR3 is CASSIGTPTDTQYF. CDR3 coding DNA: TGCGCCAGCAGCATCGGGACACCCACAGATACGCAGTATTTT.

With regard to this clonotype: Given a much more abundant clone one base away, this may be a read error. This chain links TRBV5-4 with TRBJ1-1; no clear D. This CDR3 is built from 14 residues. Germline V gene data show CDR1 as SGHNT and CDR2 as YYREEE (reference sequence). As DNA, the CDR3 is TGTGCCAGCAGCCTTAGGTGGACGAACAATGAAGCTTTCTTT. Protein product: CASSLRWTNNEAFF.

A note on this clonotype: At one of its ends the junction is not consistent with the germline gene, which may arise from a read error. The chain has TRBV27 and TRBJ1-1; 9 bases are a match to TRBD1. The length of the CDR3 is 14 residues. Germline lookup yields CDR1 MNHEY and CDR2 SMNVEV (reference sequence). Here the CDR3 DNA reads TGTGCCAGCAGGCTGACAGGGGGGAACAGTGAAGCTTTCTTT. This codes for CASRLTGGNSEAFF.

With respect to this clonotype: One end of the junction fails to match germline, which may point to a read error. The rearrangement joins TRBV7-6 to TRBJ2-3; D is perhaps TRBD1 or TRBD2 (5 bases each). CDR3 length: 14 amino acids. Germline V gene data show CDR1 as SGHVS and CDR2 as FNYEAQ. The CDR3 nucleotides read TGTGCCAGCAGCTTACCTAGCTGCACAGGTACGCAGTATTTT. This encodes CASSLPSCTGTQYF.

This clonotype appeared many times. The chain employs TRBV12-3 or TRBV12-4 and TRBJ2-1, with D maybe TRBD2 (6 bases). The V end was cut by 6 bases, the J end by 6 bases, with 21 bases between. The CDR3 consists of 16 residues. The DNA for the CDR3 is TGTGCCAGCAGCTTCTCCGCGGGAAGTACAGGCAATGAGCAGTTCTTC. Translating gives CASSFSAGSTGNEQFF.

The sample holds one count of this clonotype. A single base separates this from a much larger clone, so it may be a read error. The chain carries TRBV4-1 and TRBJ2-1, with TRBD1 identical over 9 bases. From germline, CDR1 is MGHRA and CDR2 YSYEKL. CDR3 length equals 15 residues. In DNA form, the CDR3 reads TGCGCCAGCAGCCGAGCCGGGACAGGGAACAATGAGCATTTCTTC. It is translated as CASSRAGTGNNEHFF.

A note on this clonotype: A much larger clone is a single base away; this may be a read error. The chain links TRBV11-2 to TRBJ2-5, with TRBD2 identical over 9 bases. The germline gives CDR1 SGHAT, CDR2 FQNNGV. CDR3 length equals 15 residues. CDR3 DNA: TGTGCCGGCAGCAGTCCTAGCGGGATCGGAGCGACCCAGTACTTC. It specifies CAGSSPSGIGATQYF. Full variable domain (remainder filled in from reference TRBV11-2 and TRBJ2-5): EAGVAQSPRYKIIEKRQSVAFWCNPISGHATLYWYQQILGQGPKLLIQFQNNGVVDDSQLPKDRFSAERLKGVDSTLKIQPAKLEDSAVYLCAGSSPSGIGATQYFGPGTRLLVL.

This clonotype has only a few counts. The gene calls are TRBV19 and TRBJ1-4, with 7 positions matching TRBD1. The CDR3 runs 13 residues. Trimming took 11 bases from V and 6 from J; bases not matched to a gene: 9. Germline V gene sequence: CDR1 LNHDA, CDR2 SQIVND (reference sequence). CDR3 DNA sequence: TGTGCCTCCTCGGACAGGTTACATGAAAAACTGTTTTTT. It is translated as CASSDRLHEKLFF.

This chain connects TRBV19 to TRBJ2-1; 10 nucleotides align to TRBD2. The V gene end was trimmed by 2 bases and the J gene end by 0 bases; junction bases not matched to a gene: 1. The CDR3 length is 16 residues. Germline V gene lookup returns CDR1 LNHDA and CDR2 SQIVND (reference sequence). The CDR3 DNA is TGTGCCAGTAGTATACGACTAGCGGGCTCCTACAATGAGCAGTTCTTC. Amino acid sequence: CASSIRLAGSYNEQFF. Drawing the rest from reference TRBV19 and TRBJ2-1, the complete variable domain is DGGITQSPKYLFRKEGQNVTLSCEQNLNHDAMYWYRQDPGQGLRLIYYSQIVNDFQKGDIAEGYSVSREKKESFPLTVTSAQKNPTAFYLCASSIRLAGSYNEQFFGPGTRLTVL.

This clonotype was counted at least ten times. The rearrangement joins TRBV6-6 to TRBJ1-1, with 11 positions matching TRBD1. This CDR3 comprises 17 residues. J lost 1 base, V lost 1 base, and 5 bases had no gene match. Per germline, CDR1 MNHNY and CDR2 SVGAGI (reference sequence). The DNA of the CDR3 is TGTGCCAGCAGTTACTGGGACAGGGGGAACAAGAACACTGAAGCTTTCTTT. This codes for CASSYWDRGNKNTEAFF.